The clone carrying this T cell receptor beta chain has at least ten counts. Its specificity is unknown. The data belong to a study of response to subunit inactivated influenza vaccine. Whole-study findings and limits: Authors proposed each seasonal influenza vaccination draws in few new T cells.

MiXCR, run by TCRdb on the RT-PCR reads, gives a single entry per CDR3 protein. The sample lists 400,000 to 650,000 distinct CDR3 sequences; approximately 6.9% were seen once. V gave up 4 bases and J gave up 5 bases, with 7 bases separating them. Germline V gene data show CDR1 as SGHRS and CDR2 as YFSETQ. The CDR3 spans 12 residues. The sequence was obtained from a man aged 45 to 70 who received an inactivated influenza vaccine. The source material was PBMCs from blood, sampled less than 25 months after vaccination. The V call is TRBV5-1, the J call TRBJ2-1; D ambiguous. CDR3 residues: CASSKEDNEQFF. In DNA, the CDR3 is TGCGCCAGCAGCAAAGAAGACAATGAGCAGTTCTTC.